The entry that follows covers one TCR beta chain sequence. What it binds is not known. This sample was included in a study of graft-versus-host responses after intestinal transplantation. Study details: Anti-thymocyte globulin served as induction for all recipients, who then took tacrolimus and steroids for approximately three years.

V was trimmed by 4 bases and J by 7 bases, leaving 19 bases between them. This CDR3 region has 16 residues. Germline CDR1 and CDR2: MDHEN and SYDVKM. Broader study findings: GvH clones turned up in recipient marrow; some had shown up first in ileum or blood.

Sequenced by immunoSEQ multiplex PCR; TCRdb stores in-frame clones only, minus some. There are around 88,000 clones in the sample; over 80% occur only once, and roughly 15% lies in the top ten. The input for sequencing was unstimulated CD8+ T cells sorted from spleen or lymph node cells, taken before intestinal transplant. The J gene is TRBJ1-4, the V gene TRBV28; D is possibly TRBD1 (6 bases). This sequence originates from a human donor who received an intestinal transplant. Written as DNA, the CDR3 is TGTGCCAGCAGTTCACCCCCGACAGGCCGAAGTGAAAAACTGTTTTTT. Amino acid sequence: CASSSPPTGRSEKLFF. Variable domain in full (rest from reference TRBV28 and TRBJ1-4): DVKVTQSSRYLVKRTGEKVFLECVQDMDHENMFWYRQDPGLGLRLIYFSYDVKMKEKGDIPEGYSVSREKKERFSLILESASTNQTSMYLCASSSPPTGRSEKLFFGSGTQLSVL.